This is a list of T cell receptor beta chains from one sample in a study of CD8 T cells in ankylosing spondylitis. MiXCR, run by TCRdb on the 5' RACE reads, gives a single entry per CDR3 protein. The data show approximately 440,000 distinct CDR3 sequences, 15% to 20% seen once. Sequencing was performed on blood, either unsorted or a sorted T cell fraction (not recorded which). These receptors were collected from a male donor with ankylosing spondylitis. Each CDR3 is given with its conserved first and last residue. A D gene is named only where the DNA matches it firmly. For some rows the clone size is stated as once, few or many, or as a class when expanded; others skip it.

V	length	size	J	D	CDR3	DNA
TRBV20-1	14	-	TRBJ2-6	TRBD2	CSAISGAGANVLTF	TGCAGTGCTATAAGCGGGGCTGGGGCCAACGTCCTGACTTTC
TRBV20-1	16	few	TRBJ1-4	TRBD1	CSASLPGGGIREKLFF	TGCAGTGCTAGTCTCCCAGGGGGGGGCATTCGTGAAAAACTGTTTTTT
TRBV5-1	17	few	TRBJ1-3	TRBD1	CASSLGQGQLSGNTIYF	TGCGCCAGCAGCTTGGGGCAGGGACAGCTCTCTGGAAACACCATATATTTT
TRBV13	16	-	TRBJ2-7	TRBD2	CASSRATGGTSGEQYF	TGTGCCAGCAGCCGGGCGACGGGGGGGACGTCGGGGGAGCAGTACTTC
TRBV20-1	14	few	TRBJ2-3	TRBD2	CSARRVAGGDTQYF	TGCAGTGCTAGACGGGTAGCGGGGGGAGATACGCAGTATTTT
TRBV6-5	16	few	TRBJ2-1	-	CASSYSIVSSYNEQFF	TGTGCCAGCAGTTACTCCATAGTCAGCTCCTACAATGAGCAGTTCTTC
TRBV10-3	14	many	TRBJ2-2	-	CAISESGVTGELFF	TGTGCCATCAGTGAGTCGGGGGTGACCGGGGAGCTGTTTTTT
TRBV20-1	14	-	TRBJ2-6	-	CSALSLSGANVPTF	TGCAGTGCTCTCAGCCTCTCTGGGGCCAACGTCCCGACTTTC
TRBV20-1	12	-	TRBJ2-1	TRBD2	CSAGTSGIVQFF	TGCAGTGCCGGCACTAGCGGGATAGTACAGTTCTTC
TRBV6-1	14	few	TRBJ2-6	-	CASTLVTVANVLTF	TGTGCCAGCACCCTAGTAACGGTCGCCAACGTCCTGACTTTC
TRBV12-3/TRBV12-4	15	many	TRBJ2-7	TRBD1	CASSRGQGGRYEQYF	TGTGCCAGCAGTCGTGGACAGGGGGGGAGGTACGAGCAGTACTTC
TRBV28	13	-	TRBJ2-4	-	CASTLGTKNIQYF	TGTGCCAGCACTCTGGGGACCAAAAACATTCAGTACTTC
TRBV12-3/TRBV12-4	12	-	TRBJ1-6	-	CASSFRLSPLHF	TGTGCCAGCAGTTTTCGGCTATCACCCCTCCACTTT
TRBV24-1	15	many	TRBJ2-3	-	CATSDLRVGSDTQYF	TGTGCCACCAGTGATTTGAGGGTTGGAAGCGATACGCAGTATTTT
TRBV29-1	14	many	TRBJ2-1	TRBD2	CSVEPRGRGNEQFF	TGCAGCGTTGAACCCCGGGGGAGGGGTAATGAGCAGTTCTTC
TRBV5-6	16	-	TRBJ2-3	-	CASSLWGRWTTDTQYF	TGTGCCAGCAGCTTGTGGGGGCGGTGGACCACAGATACGCAGTATTTT
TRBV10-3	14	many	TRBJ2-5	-	CAIKGQGPQETQYF	TGTGCCATCAAGGGGCAGGGCCCCCAAGAGACCCAGTACTTC
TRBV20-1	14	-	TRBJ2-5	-	CSATSVSSGETQYF	TGCAGTGCCACCTCAGTTAGCTCAGGGGAGACCCAGTACTTC
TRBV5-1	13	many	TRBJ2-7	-	CASSSDRFYEQYF	TGCGCCAGCAGCTCGGACAGATTCTACGAGCAGTACTTC
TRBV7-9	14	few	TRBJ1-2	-	CASSPSTGLYGYTF	TGTGCCAGCAGCCCCTCCACGGGGCTTTATGGCTACACCTTC
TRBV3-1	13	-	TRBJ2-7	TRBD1	CASSPWTGYEQYF	TGTGCCAGCAGCCCGTGGACAGGATACGAGCAGTACTTC
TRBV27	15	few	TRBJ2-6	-	CASSWSESGANVLTF	TGTGCCAGCAGTTGGTCGGAGTCTGGGGCCAACGTCCTGACTTTC
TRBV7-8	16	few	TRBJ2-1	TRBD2	CASSSIAGGPPNEQFF	TGTGCCAGCAGCTCCATAGCGGGAGGGCCTCCCAATGAGCAGTTCTTC
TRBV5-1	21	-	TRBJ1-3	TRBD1	CASSLAFVGTGALNSGNTIYF	TGCGCCAGCAGCTTGGCCTTCGTTGGGACAGGGGCCTTAAACTCTGGAAACACCATATATTTT
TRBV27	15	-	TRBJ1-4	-	CASSRKGSQNEKLFF	TGTGCCAGCAGTCGCAAGGGGAGCCAGAATGAAAAACTGTTTTTT
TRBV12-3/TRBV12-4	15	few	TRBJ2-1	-	CASRSGSSSYNEQFF	TGTGCCAGCCGCAGCGGGTCGAGCTCCTACAATGAGCAGTTCTTC
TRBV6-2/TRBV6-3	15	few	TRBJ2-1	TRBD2	CASRLPAGGGNEQFF	TGTGCCAGCAGACTCCCAGCGGGGGGAGGAAATGAGCAGTTCTTC
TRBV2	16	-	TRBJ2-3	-	CASSERQGLSTDTQYF	TGTGCCAGCAGTGAACGGCAGGGGCTTAGCACAGATACGCAGTATTTT
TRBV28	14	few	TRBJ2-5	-	CASSDTDLRETQYF	TGTGCCAGCAGTGACACGGACTTGCGGGAGACCCAGTACTTC
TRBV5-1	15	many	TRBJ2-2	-	CASSLENGVTGELFF	TGCGCCAGCAGCTTGGAGAACGGGGTAACCGGGGAGCTGTTTTTT
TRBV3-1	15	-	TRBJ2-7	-	CASSSHGGGNYEQYF	TGTGCCAGCAGCTCCCACGGAGGCGGGAACTACGAGCAGTACTTC
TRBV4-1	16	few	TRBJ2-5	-	CASSQEGVPGVETQYF	TGCGCCAGCAGCCAAGAAGGAGTCCCGGGAGTGGAGACCCAGTACTTC
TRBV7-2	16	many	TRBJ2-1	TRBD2	CASSLRWTSGNNEQFF	TGTGCCAGCAGCTTACGGTGGACTAGCGGGAACAATGAGCAGTTCTTC
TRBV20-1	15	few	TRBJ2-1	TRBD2	CSAGKRGGSYNEQFF	TGCAGTGCTGGCAAGCGGGGGGGCTCCTACAATGAGCAGTTCTTC
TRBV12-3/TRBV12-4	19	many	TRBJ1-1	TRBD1	CASSPSPGTGGARRTEAFF	TGTGCCAGCAGTCCCTCTCCGGGGACAGGGGGCGCGAGACGGACTGAAGCTTTCTTT
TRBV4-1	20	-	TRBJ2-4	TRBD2	CASSPGTGLAGGGLKNIQYF	TGCGCCAGCAGCCCCGGGACCGGACTAGCGGGAGGGGGGCTCAAAAACATTCAGTACTTC
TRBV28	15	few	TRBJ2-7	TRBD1	CASSFGQGRSYEQYF	TGTGCCAGCAGTTTCGGACAGGGTCGATCCTACGAGCAGTACTTC